Below, 29 T cell receptor beta chains from the same sample are listed, as sequenced in a study of blood T cell repertoires in COVID-19. Sequencing was performed with immunoSEQ multiplex PCR; in TCRdb, only in-frame clones are kept and a portion is missing. The table has roughly 120,000 clones, around 90% seen once. The source material was peripheral blood. These receptors were collected from a man in his fifties or sixties with COVID-19, enrolled during active disease.

The chain joins TRBV10-3 to TRBJ2-1; 13 nucleotides line up with TRBD2. Germline assignment: CDR1 ENHRY and CDR2 SYGVKD. The trim removed 4 bases at V and 8 bases at J, leaving 5 bases unmatched. This CDR3 is built from 15 residues. CDR3 coding DNA: TGTGCCATCAGTGTCGGGACTAGCGGGAAGGATGAGCAGTTCTTC. It yields the protein CAISVGTSGKDEQFF.

The chain recombines TRBV7-2 with TRBJ2-7; D is uncertain. Germline V lookup: CDR1 SGHTA, CDR2 FQGNSA. The V end lost 1 base, the J end lost 2 bases, and 12 bases lay between the germline ends. CDR3 length: 15 amino acids. CDR3 bases: TGTGCCAGCAGCTTAGGGCAGGTAGGCACCTACGAGCAGTACGTC. Protein sequence: CASSLGQVGTYEQYV.

The V gene is TRBV7-9, the J gene TRBJ1-6; D possibly corresponds to TRBD1 (5 bases). The germline gives CDR1 SEHNR, CDR2 FQNEAQ (reference sequence). Between the trimmed V and J ends, which lost 1 base and 7 bases, there was a span of 14 bases. The CDR3 runs to 16 residues. CDR3 residues: CASSLGDSLGNSPLHF. CDR3 sequence (DNA): TGTGCCAGCAGCTTAGGGGACTCACTAGGGAATTCACCCCTCCACTTT. Complete variable domain (other parts from reference TRBV7-9 and TRBJ1-6): DTGVSQNPRHKITKRGQNVTFRCDPISEHNRLYWYRQTLGQGPEFLTYFQNEAQLEKSRLLSDRFSAERPKGSFSTLEIQRTEQGDSAMYLCASSLGDSLGNSPLHFGNGTRLTVT.

The chain employs TRBV5-1 and TRBJ2-7, with D unclear. Germline V gives CDR1 SGHRS, CDR2 YFSETQ. This CDR3 has 14 amino acids. Trimming took off 4 bases at V and 6 bases at J, with 17 bases between the two ends. The CDR3 DNA reads TGCGCCAGCAGCCGATCAGAGGAGACCGGCGAGCAGTACTTC. Its protein product is CASSRSEETGEQYF.

This clone was counted between two and nine times. V is TRBV7-9 and J is TRBJ1-1; TRBD1 aligns across 9 bases. The germline gives CDR1 SEHNR, CDR2 FQNEAQ (reference sequence). V lost 6 bases to trimming and J lost 3 bases; unmatched junction nucleotides: 5. The CDR3 is 14 amino acids. The CDR3 protein is CASSKRTGDTEAFF. CDR3 in DNA: TGTGCCAGCAGTAAGAGGACAGGGGACACTGAAGCTTTCTTT. Drawing the rest from reference TRBV7-9 and TRBJ1-1, the complete variable domain is DTGVSQNPRHKITKRGQNVTFRCDPISEHNRLYWYRQTLGQGPEFLTYFQNEAQLEKSRLLSDRFSAERPKGSFSTLEIQRTEQGDSAMYLCASSKRTGDTEAFFGQGTRLTVV.

J is TRBJ1-3 and V is TRBV19; maybe TRBD1 (6 bases). The V end lost 8 bases, the J end lost 3 bases, and 17 bases lay between the germline ends. CDR1 is LNHDA, CDR2 SQIVND, per germline (reference sequence). The CDR3 has 15 amino acids. The CDR3 coding sequence is TGTGCCAGTGAGCCCGGCAGGGGCTTTGGAAACACCATATATTTT. The encoded protein is CASEPGRGFGNTIYF.

The rearrangement joins TRBV6-6 to TRBJ2-4, with 7 positions matching TRBD1. The CDR3 is made up of 15 amino acids. Germline values: CDR1 MNHNY, CDR2 SVGAGI (reference sequence). V trimming: 6 bases; J trimming: 0 bases; junction bases outside the gene matches: 5. Here the CDR3 reads CASRTGDGAKNIQYF. DNA for the CDR3: TGTGCCAGCAGAACAGGGGACGGAGCCAAAAACATTCAGTACTTC.

V and J are TRBV15 and TRBJ1-5, with D hard to call. V lost 0 bases to trimming and J lost 4 bases, with 10 bases between them. CDR3 length: 15 amino acids. CDR1 and CDR2 from the germline V gene are LNHNV and YYDKDF (reference sequence). CDR3 amino acids: CATSRDPRANQPQHF. The CDR3 DNA is TGTGCCACCAGCAGAGATCCGAGGGCTAATCAGCCCCAGCATTTT.

The chain links TRBV6-5 to TRBJ1-2; D perhaps matches TRBD1 (6 bases). V lost 0 bases and J lost 8, with 13 bases in between. The CDR3 contains 14 residues. Germline-derived CDR1 and CDR2 are MNHEY and SVGAGI. DNA of the CDR3: TGTGCCAGCAGTTACTCGAATGGGGGCCGGGGCTACACCTTC. Its protein product is CASSYSNGGRGYTF.

This chain joins TRBV6-2 or TRBV6-3 and TRBJ2-5, with D perhaps TRBD2 (6 bases). Germline CDR1 reads MNHEY; CDR2 reads SVGEGT. The CDR3 is 12 residues long. V was trimmed by 5 bases and J by 5 bases, leaving 9 bases between them. Here the CDR3 reads CASSAGLETQYF. CDR3 DNA sequence: TGTGCCAGCAGTGCGGGGCTGGAGACCCAGTACTTC.

This rearrangement joins TRBV6-5 to TRBJ1-2, with D possibly TRBD1 on 6 matching bases. The CDR3 spans 12 residues. Germline CDR1 is MNHEY and CDR2 is SVGAGI. Trimming removed 7 bases from V and 2 bases from J, with 8 bases in between. The CDR3 protein is CASTTGNYGYTF. The CDR3 coding sequence is TGTGCCAGCACCACAGGGAACTATGGCTACACCTTC.

The rearrangement links TRBV4-1 to TRBJ2-5, with 7 bases identical to TRBD1. Germline V gives CDR1 MGHRA, CDR2 YSYEKL. V lost 4 bases, J lost 3 bases, and 8 bases stayed unmatched. This CDR3 comprises 15 residues. The CDR3 nucleotides read TGCGCCAGCAGCCGCACAGGGGCTGTGGAAGAGACCCAGTACTTC. It translates to CASSRTGAVEETQYF.

The chain combines TRBV5-4 with TRBJ1-3; D might be TRBD1 (5 bases). V lost 2 bases, J lost 2 bases, and 8 bases lay in between. Germline V gene data show CDR1 as SGHNT and CDR2 as YYREEE (reference sequence). The CDR3 length is 14 residues. The CDR3 here is CASSFDSTGNTIYF. The CDR3 bases are TGTGCCAGCAGCTTTGACAGCACTGGAAACACCATATATTTT.

This rearrangement joins TRBV6-2 or TRBV6-3 to TRBJ2-7, with D possibly matching TRBD1 (6 bases). Germline V gene lookup returns CDR1 MNHEY and CDR2 SVGEGT. The ends were cut back, 2 bases at V and 2 bases at J, with 10 bases in the middle. CDR3 length: 14 amino acids. The DNA of the CDR3 is TGTGCCAGCAGTTACAATAACAGGGCCTACGAGCAGTACTTC. Translation gives CASSYNNRAYEQYF.

The J gene is TRBJ2-2, the V gene TRBV10-3, with a tentative D call TRBD2 (5 bases). V was pared by 3 bases and J by 6 bases, with 8 bases between. The CDR3 has 13 residues. CDR1 is ENHRY, CDR2 SYGVKD, per germline. The CDR3 spells CAISDFGAGELFF. The CDR3 DNA follows: TGTGCCATCAGTGACTTCGGGGCCGGGGAGCTGTTTTTT.

V gene TRBV7-8 combines with J gene TRBJ2-1; 11 bases fit TRBD2. V shed 10 bases, J shed 5 bases, and the junction held 10 bases outside the gene matches. Germline CDR1 and CDR2: SGHVS and FQNEAQ. The CDR3 is 15 amino acids. In nucleotides, the CDR3 is TGTGCCACCATAGTAGCGGGAGGGGGGCACAATGAGCAGTTCTTC. Translating it yields CATIVAGGGHNEQFF.

J is TRBJ2-2 and V is TRBV11-2, with 7 nucleotides matching TRBD2. Trimming took 2 bases from V and 0 from J; bases not matched to a gene: 6. CDR1 and CDR2 (germline): SGHAT, FQNNGV. The CDR3 is 17 residues long. CDR3 nucleotides: TGTGCCAGCAGCTTATGGGGAGGGACCCCGAACACCGGGGAGCTGTTTTTT. This sequence encodes CASSLWGGTPNTGELFF.

In its sample, this clone was seen once. The chain couples TRBV4-3 to TRBJ1-6; maybe TRBD1 (5 bases). The germline CDR1 and CDR2 sequences are LGHNA and YSLEER. This CDR3 has 17 residues. The V end was cut by 1 base, the J end by 7 bases, with 17 bases between. CDR3 sequence (DNA): TGCGCCAGCAGCCAAGTGGGAGGGGCCGGCGCAAATTCACCCCTCCACTTT. Translated: CASSQVGGAGANSPLHF.

This clone is a singleton in its sample. J is TRBJ1-2 and V is TRBV28; 7 nucleotides align to TRBD1. Germline V gene sequence: CDR1 MDHEN, CDR2 SYDVKM. This CDR3 comprises 13 residues. The V and J ends lost 6 bases and 4 bases, in that order; junction bases with no gene match: 5. CDR3 region: CASRTGQVYGYTF. Written as DNA, the CDR3 is TGTGCCAGCAGAACCGGACAGGTCTATGGCTACACCTTC.

CDR3 sequence reads: CAWHQGQDTQYF. DNA of the CDR3: TGTGCCTGGCATCAGGGCCAGGATACGCAGTATTTT. The rearrangement links TRBV30 to TRBJ2-3, with D possibly being TRBD1 (5 bases). V was pared by 5 bases and J by 6 bases, with 12 bases between. The CDR3 covers 12 residues. Germline loops: CDR1 GTSNPN, CDR2 SVGIG (reference sequence). The complete variable domain, with remaining parts taken from reference TRBV30 and TRBJ2-3, reads SQTIHQWPATLVQPVGSPLSLECTVEGTSNPNLYWYRQAAGRGLQLLFYSVGIGQISSEVPQNLSASRPQDRQFILSSKKLLLSDSGFYLCAWHQGQDTQYFGPGTRLTVL.

This clone was detected once. The CDR3 sequence: CASHNRGSNQPQHF. Written as DNA, the CDR3 is TGTGCCAGTCATAACAGGGGTAGCAATCAGCCCCAGCATTTT. This rearrangement joins TRBV19 to TRBJ1-5; 7 bases are a match to TRBD1. The CDR3 sequence is 14 residues long. CDR1 LNHDA and CDR2 SQIVND come from the germline V gene (reference sequence). V dropped 8 bases and J dropped 0; count of bases not matched to a gene: 4. Together with reference TRBV19 and TRBJ1-5, the CDR3 gives the full variable domain: DGGITQSPKYLFRKEGQNVTLSCEQNLNHDAMYWYRQDPGQGLRLIYYSQIVNDFQKGDIAEGYSVSREKKESFPLTVTSAQKNPTAFYLCASHNRGSNQPQHFGDGTRLSIL.

This clone appeared a single time. The J gene is TRBJ2-3, the V gene TRBV28, with D possibly being TRBD1 (6 bases). Trimming shortened V by 5 bases and J by 2 bases, and 11 bases separated the two germline ends. The CDR3 extends over 14 amino acids. Germline loops: CDR1 MDHEN, CDR2 SYDVKM. The CDR3 loop reads CASSQTGFTDTQYF. The CDR3 region has the DNA TGTGCCAGCAGTCAGACAGGTTTCACAGATACGCAGTATTTT.

The chain links TRBV3-1 (or the pseudogene TRBV3-2) to TRBJ2-7, with 8 bases fitting TRBD2. The CDR3 spans 15 residues. The J segment lost 6 bases and the V segment lost 5 bases, leaving 12 bases of the junction unmatched. The germline V gene has CDR1 LGHDT and CDR2 YNNKEL (reference sequence). Written as DNA, the CDR3 is TGTGCCAGCAGCTCACCGGGGGGGAAAGGAGGCGAGCAGTACTTC. Residues: CASSSPGGKGGEQYF.

The chain recombines TRBV6-5 with TRBJ2-7; TRBD1 matches 7 bases. Germline trimming cut 6 bases from V and 0 bases from J; bases unmatched to any gene: 8. Looked up from germline, CDR1 is MNHEY and CDR2 is SVGAGI. This CDR3 has 15 residues. The DNA for the CDR3 is TGTGCCAGCAGACAAACAGGGGTGAGCTCCTACGAGCAGTACTTC. Translating it yields CASRQTGVSSYEQYF.

The chain uses TRBV30 and TRBJ1-5, with D uncertain. Germline V gene data show CDR1 as GTSNPN and CDR2 as SVGIG (reference sequence). V was pared by 3 bases and J by 4 bases, with 10 bases between. The CDR3 has 13 amino acids. The CDR3 spells CAWSPDWNQPQHF. The CDR3 DNA is TGTGCCTGGAGCCCAGACTGGAATCAGCCCCAGCATTTT. Together with reference TRBV30 and TRBJ1-5, the CDR3 gives the full variable domain: SQTIHQWPATLVQPVGSPLSLECTVEGTSNPNLYWYRQAAGRGLQLLFYSVGIGQISSEVPQNLSASRPQDRQFILSSKKLLLSDSGFYLCAWSPDWNQPQHFGDGTRLSIL.

J is TRBJ2-7 and V is TRBV14; 7 positions match TRBD1. The trim removed 5 bases at V and 3 bases at J, leaving 7 bases unmatched. CDR1 SGHDN and CDR2 FVKESK come from the germline V gene. The CDR3 loop spans 14 amino acids. Here the CDR3 DNA reads TGTGCCAGCAGCACCAGGGGGTTCCACTACGAGCAGTACTTC. This codes for CASSTRGFHYEQYF.

The chain combines TRBV6-1 with TRBJ2-7; TRBD2 matches at 10 bases. The germline V gene has CDR1 MNHNS and CDR2 SASEGT. This CDR3 is 15 amino acids long. Trimming removed 2 bases from V and 6 bases from J; junction bases left unmatched: 7. CDR3 nucleotide sequence: TGTGCCAGCAGTGAATTTTCAGCGGGAGGGTTCGAGCAGTACGTC. It yields the protein CASSEFSAGGFEQYV.

V is TRBV11-2 and J is TRBJ2-3; tentatively, D is TRBD2 (5 bases). CDR3 size: 16 residues. The V gene's germline CDR1 is SGHAT and CDR2 FQNNGV. Deletions cut 1 base from V and 2 bases from J, with 13 bases between. This CDR3 is CASSLGFRGSTDTQYF. The CDR3 region has the DNA TGTGCCAGCAGCTTAGGTTTCCGAGGGTCCACAGATACGCAGTATTTT.

The V and J genes are TRBV24-1 and TRBJ2-3; possibly TRBD1 for D (5 bases). Germline V CDR1 and CDR2: KGHDR, SFDVKD. The CDR3 loop spans 15 amino acids. V shed 3 bases and J shed 1 base, with 10 bases lying between them. DNA for the CDR3: TGTGCCACCAGTGATGGGGCTGACGGCACAGATACGCAGTATTTT. Protein product: CATSDGADGTDTQYF.